These 8 T cell receptor beta chains originate from one sample sequenced in a study of blood T cell repertoires in COVID-19. Libraries were prepared by immunoSEQ multiplex PCR; TCRdb keeps only in-frame clonotypes and omits some of them. The sample contains some 320,000 clones, about nine tenths of which appear only once. Sequenced sample: PBMCs or T cells enriched from blood (not recorded which). The receptor set was obtained from a man in his 60s who had recovered from COVID-19.

The CDR3 sequence is CASRSEGRMSNQPQHF. As DNA, the CDR3 is TGTGCAAGTCGCTCCGAGGGTAGAATGAGCAATCAGCCCCAGCATTTT. The J gene is TRBJ1-5, the V gene TRBV12-2. TRBV12-2 constitutes a pseudogene. This CDR3 is built from 16 residues.

This clone has just one count. CDR3 loop: CASSDRGHYEQYF. CDR3 DNA: TGCGCCAGCAGTGACAGGGGGCACTACGAGCAGTACTTC. The chain carries TRBV5-1 and TRBJ2-7; 10 positions match TRBD1. This CDR3 spans 13 amino acids. The V gene's germline CDR1 is SGHRS and CDR2 YFSETQ. Germline trimming cut 5 bases from V and 3 bases from J; bases unmatched to any gene: 2.

V is TRBV5-4 and J is TRBJ2-7; TRBD1 might be the D (6 bases). This CDR3 contains 16 residues. V lost 4 bases to trimming and J lost 0 bases, with 17 bases between them. Germline CDR1 reads SGHNT; CDR2 reads YYREEE (reference sequence). This CDR3 reads CASSLSGRGGSYEQYF. CDR3 bases: TGTGCCAGCAGCCTGTCGGGGAGAGGGGGCTCCTACGAGCAGTACTTC.

The J gene is TRBJ2-5, the V gene TRBV2; TRBD1 might be the D (5 bases). Germline CDR1 and CDR2: SNHLY and FYNNEI. CDR3 length: 11 residues. V lost 7 bases and J lost 7, with 10 bases in between. CDR3: CASTLQGTQYF. Here the CDR3 DNA reads TGTGCCAGCACGTTGCAGGGGACCCAGTACTTC. The variable domain in full, with the rest retrieved from reference TRBV2 and TRBJ2-5, is EPEVTQTPSHQVTQMGQEVILRCVPISNHLYFYWYRQILGQKVEFLVSFYNNEISEKSEIFDDQFSVERPDGSNFTLKIRSTKLEDSAMYFCASTLQGTQYFGPGTRLLVL.

This clone was seen only once. This chain uses TRBV11-2 with TRBJ2-1; 8 bases align to TRBD1. The CDR3 runs to 17 residues. With 1 base clipped from V and 3 bases from J, the junction kept 8 bases outside the gene matches. Germline V gene lookup returns CDR1 SGHAT and CDR2 FQNNGV. The CDR3 is CASSLGYAGGYYNEQFF. The DNA of the CDR3 is TGTGCCAGCAGCTTAGGATATGCAGGGGGCTACTACAATGAGCAGTTCTTC.

The V call is TRBV29-1, the J call TRBJ1-2; 8 bases map to TRBD1. V trimming: 4 bases; J trimming: 2 bases; junction bases outside the gene matches: 3. CDR1 is SQVTM and CDR2 is ANQGSEA in the germline V gene. This CDR3 region has 13 residues. CDR3 DNA sequence: TGCAGCGTTGGGACAGGGATGAACTATGGCTACACCTTC. Translation: CSVGTGMNYGYTF.

The chain has TRBV2 and TRBJ2-3, with TRBD2 as a possible D gene (5 bases). The V and J ends lost 4 bases and 2 bases respectively, with 10 bases between them. The CDR3 runs to 14 residues. Per germline, CDR1 SNHLY and CDR2 FYNNEI. The CDR3 loop reads CASSAGINTDTQYF. CDR3 nucleotides: TGTGCCAGCAGTGCCGGGATTAACACAGATACGCAGTATTTT.

This clone was observed a few times. This chain joins TRBV29-1 and TRBJ1-2; D not certain. Germline loops: CDR1 SQVTM, CDR2 ANQGSEA. Trimming cost V 6 bases and J 8 bases, with 7 bases left between them. This CDR3 contains 9 residues. CDR3 loop: CSVREGYTF. The CDR3 nucleotides read TGCAGCGTACGAGAAGGCTACACCTTC.